These T cell receptor beta chains were read from a single sample in a study of lung T cells in sarcoidosis with Löfgren's syndrome. TCRdb analysed the reads with MiXCR anew, one entry per CDR3 protein. The sample contains fewer than 80,000 distinct CDR3 sequences, 21% of which appear only once. The specimen was CD4+ T cells from PBMCs. The receptors derive from a human donor with sarcoidosis (Löfgren's syndrome or another form), or a control subject (not recorded which). The CDR3 runs from the conserved cysteine through the conserved F or W. Size is omitted from some rows. Given values are once, few, many or a class for expanded clones.

NA,TRBV12-3/TRBV12-4,CASSFSGTGVGNSPLHF
few,TRBV11-1,CASSFRGSDTQYF
few,TRBV19,CASSMGNRGTYNEQFF
few,TRBV15,CATSRDGEGTQYF
many,TRBV28,CASSLDRQETQYF
NA,TRBV9,CASIVEGTSGETQYF
few,TRBV4-1,CASSQDLAGGRETQYF
few,TRBV5-1,CASSSSIGYTF
few,TRBV3-1,CASSQNRDTEAFF
NA,TRBV5-1,CASSLISTGPTDTQYF
many,TRBV20-1,CSARDYLGDNEQFF
NA,TRBV15,CATSIDGYEQYF
NA,TRBV3-1,CASSLTLGRDTQYF
many,TRBV20-1,CSARPGGGHNQPQHF
few,TRBV12-3/TRBV12-4,CASSPLGAARRDEQFF
many,TRBV27,CASSHGLAGSDTQYF
NA,TRBV4-1,CASSPPPGRGSSYNEQFF
NA,TRBV29-1,CSVGEGDQPQHF
NA,TRBV3-1,CAGSQDPTGHSNQPQHF
few,TRBV20-1,CSASVRTDTQYF
NA,TRBV10-3,CAISESWGADTQYF
many,TRBV27,CASSLQASQGMGTQYF
NA,TRBV4-1,CASSLIRGPGELFF
few,TRBV28,CASSGASGYTGELFF
many,TRBV6-1,CASSEGTGLNTIYF
few,TRBV19,CASSITSGTEQFF
many,TRBV10-2,CASSERYYTDTQYF
many,TRBV19,CASSIAPTGNTEAFF
few,TRBV5-4,CASSLVTAPGSYGYTF
few,TRBV5-1,CASSEGLSGNTIYF
few,TRBV12-3/TRBV12-4,CASSQDRTTNYGYTF
many,TRBV3-1,CASSHSSKETQYF
many,TRBV25-1,CASSGGKTDTQYF
many,TRBV27,CASSIRGSYTDTQYF
few,TRBV18,CASSAGLAGGDEQFF
NA,TRBV6-2/TRBV6-3,CASSSHRDGTETFF
many,TRBV27,CASSSTGYEQYF
many,TRBV2,CASSSGGNTEAFF
medium-sized,TRBV20-1,CSASGDYNEQFF
many,TRBV6-1,CASSERQGAWTQYF
few,TRBV3-1,CASSQEGTGAFF
NA,TRBV2,CASSRDRGAKNIQYF
few,TRBV10-3,CAISGLGANVLTF
many,TRBV20-1,CSAYTSNQPQHF
many,TRBV2,CASNSGTDTQYF
many,TRBV6-1,CASSLTGNEQYF
NA,TRBV28,CASSSKTPMDSYAF
few,TRBV3-1,CASSQRLESPYNEQFF
NA,TRBV5-6,CASSSPQLAGVRETQYF
many,TRBV6-1,CASNPDRVGQETQYF
NA,TRBV6-2/TRBV6-3,CASTPRETNFCYTF
many,TRBV28,CASSRQVANYGYTF
few,TRBV7-2,CASSLGGFGGYTF
medium-sized,TRBV28,CASRPDGNQPQHF
NA,TRBV2,CASSEEGWGNEQSF
once,TRBV30,CAWKRQGAEQPQHF
many,TRBV20-1,CSARDRLSGTAQETQYF
NA,TRBV29-1,CSVEGASGLYNEQFF
NA,TRBV4-3,CASSHDPDRGYNEQFF
few,TRBV18,CASSPIMADTDTQYF